One and the same sample provided the 22 T cell receptor beta chains below, sequenced in a study of human T cells and chemical hapten exposure. Noted time point: patch test 2, 6 weeks after DPC sensitization. Treatment here: therapeutic diphenylcyclopropenone sensitization with weekly scalp DPC. From the RACE reads, TCRdb called clonotypes with MiXCR, one entry per CDR3 protein. The table lists about 54,000 distinct CDR3 sequences, around 9.5% of them singletons. The sample in question was whole blood, obtained in connection with sensitization to the hapten diphenylcyclopropenone (DPC). Receptors were obtained from a woman aged 50 to 65 with alopecia areata. Some clones in this sample may be carry-over from other donors' samples.

This clonotype was seen at least ten times. The gene calls are TRBV7-8 and TRBJ1-1; weak D call: TRBD1 (6 bases). V lost 1 base and J 5 bases, leaving 11 bases between the germline ends. CDR1 is SGHVS and CDR2 is FQNEAQ in the germline V gene. This CDR3 has 14 residues. Written as DNA, the CDR3 is TGTGCCAGCAGCTTAGGAAGACAGGAGACTGAAGCTTTCTTT. This gives the protein CASSLGRQETEAFF. The full variable domain, rest sourced from reference TRBV7-8 and TRBJ1-1, is GAGVSQSPRYKVAKRGQDVALRCDPISGHVSLFWYQQALGQGPEFLTYFQNEAQLDKSGLPSDRFFAERPEGSVSTLKIQRTQQEDSAVYLCASSLGRQETEAFFGQGTRLTVV.

There are a few counts of this clonotype. The chain is built from TRBV7-9 and TRBJ2-7; D is tentatively TRBD1 or TRBD2 (5 bases each). Per the germline V gene, CDR1 is SEHNR and CDR2 is FQNEAQ (reference sequence). V lost 11 bases to trimming and J lost 3 bases, with 17 bases between them. CDR3 size: 13 residues. The DNA for the CDR3 is TGTGCCTCCCGGGACGGAGGAAACTACGAGCAGTACTTC. Its protein is CASRDGGNYEQYF.

This clonotype was detected many times. V and J are TRBV29-1 and TRBJ1-4; perhaps TRBD1 as D (6 bases). This CDR3 has 13 residues. V gave up 7 bases and J gave up 3 bases, with 12 bases separating them. Germline V CDR1 and CDR2: SQVTM, ANQGSEA. CDR3 bases: TGCAGCGCCCGGGGGCAGGCTAATGAAAAACTGTTTTTT. Its translation is CSARGQANEKLFF.

This clonotype is categorized as medium-sized. CDR3 in amino acids: CASSKDRGRYEQYF. The CDR3 DNA sequence: TGTGCCAGCAGTAAGGACAGGGGGCGTTACGAGCAGTACTTC. The genes are TRBV6-5 and TRBJ2-7, with 11 bases aligning to TRBD1. After removal of 5 bases from V and 4 bases from J, the junction contained 4 bases not matched to a gene. Germline-derived CDR1 and CDR2 are MNHEY and SVGAGI. The CDR3 runs to 14 residues.

The chain has TRBV7-2 and TRBJ2-7, with D possibly matching TRBD2 (6 bases). The V end lost 4 bases, the J end lost 0 bases, and 13 bases lay between the germline ends. The CDR3 covers 15 residues. Germline CDR1 is SGHTA and CDR2 is FQGNSA. CDR3 DNA sequence: TGTGCCAGCAGCTCCCGGGACTGGGCCTCCTACGAGCAGTACTTC. Protein: CASSSRDWASYEQYF. Drawing the rest from reference TRBV7-2 and TRBJ2-7, the complete variable domain is GAGVSQSPSNKVTEKGKDVELRCDPISGHTALYWYRQSLGQGLEFLIYFQGNSAPDKSGLPSDRFSAERTGGSVSTLTIQRTQQEDSAVYLCASSSRDWASYEQYFGPGTRLTVT.

There are many counts of this clonotype. This rearrangement joins TRBV20-1 to TRBJ1-3; 9 nucleotides agree with TRBD1. Looked up from germline, CDR1 is DFQATT and CDR2 is SNEGSKA (reference sequence). J lost 2 bases, V lost 5 bases, and 7 bases had no gene match. The CDR3 has 15 amino acids. For the CDR3, the DNA is TGCAGTGCTGACAGTTGGACAGGGGCTGGAAACACCATATATTTT. Translated, it gives CSADSWTGAGNTIYF.

The chain couples TRBV29-1 to TRBJ1-1; no firm D call. Trimming shortened V by 5 bases and J by 5 bases, and 18 bases separated the two germline ends. The CDR3 is 14 amino acids. Germline V gene sequence: CDR1 SQVTM, CDR2 ANQGSEA. The CDR3 protein is CSVSLSTPRTEAFF. Written as DNA, the CDR3 is TGCAGCGTTTCCCTTAGCACTCCTAGAACTGAAGCTTTCTTT.

The rearrangement links TRBV29-1 to TRBJ2-3, with D maybe TRBD2 (7 bases). This CDR3 spans 15 amino acids. The germline CDR1 and CDR2 sequences are SQVTM and ANQGSEA. Trimming left V 7 bases short and J 0 bases short, with 17 bases between. The CDR3 sequence is CSAWPGGLSTDTQYF. DNA for the CDR3: TGCAGCGCCTGGCCCGGGGGGCTTAGCACAGATACGCAGTATTTT.

The V gene is TRBV7-2, the J gene TRBJ2-3; D is ambiguous. The V and J ends lost 8 bases and 7 bases respectively, with 13 bases between them. The CDR3 runs 12 residues. The V gene's germline CDR1 is SGHTA and CDR2 FQGNSA. DNA for the CDR3: TGTGCCAGCTCCCTAGAGCAATATACGCAGTATTTT. It codes for CASSLEQYTQYF.

The V gene is TRBV7-2, the J gene TRBJ2-7; no clear D gene. Deletions cut 5 bases from V and 0 bases from J, with 11 bases between. Germline CDR1 is SGHTA and CDR2 is FQGNSA. The CDR3 has 14 amino acids. The DNA of the CDR3 is TGTGCCAGCAGCGCACAGATTGCCTCCTACGAGCAGTACTTC. Its translation is CASSAQIASYEQYF.

The rearrangement joins TRBV18 to TRBJ2-7, with TRBD1 identical over 8 bases. Unmatched junction bases numbered 5, after V lost 4 bases and J lost 6 bases. The CDR3 is 13 amino acids. Germline V gene data show CDR1 as KGHSH and CDR2 as LQKENI. The CDR3 sequence is CASSLGQGSEQYF. CDR3 nucleotides: TGTGCCAGCTCACTTGGACAGGGTAGCGAGCAGTACTTC.

This clonotype was seen repeatedly, ten times or more. The chain has TRBV24-1 and TRBJ1-2; D ambiguous. Germline assignment: CDR1 KGHDR and CDR2 SFDVKD. The CDR3 consists of 12 residues. The V end lost 4 bases, the J end lost 8 bases, and 10 bases lay between the germline ends. Here the CDR3 reads CATSEYSGGYTF. The CDR3 DNA reads TGTGCCACCAGTGAATATTCTGGGGGCTACACCTTC.

This clonotype has at least ten counts. The V call is TRBV20-1, the J call TRBJ2-7, with TRBD2 matching 7 bases. The trim removed 0 bases at V and 5 bases at J, leaving 22 bases unmatched. The germline gives CDR1 DFQATT, CDR2 SNEGSKA (reference sequence). The CDR3 spans 19 residues. CDR3 residues: CSARDDMKRGLSRLNEQYF. The DNA for the CDR3 is TGCAGTGCTAGAGATGATATGAAGCGGGGCCTTTCCCGCCTGAACGAGCAGTACTTC.

The CDR3 nucleotides are TGTGCCAGTTCGCTGACAGCAGCCTACGAGCAGTACTTC. Residues: CASSLTAAYEQYF. The rearrangement joins TRBV19 to TRBJ2-7, with a possible D match to TRBD1 (5 bases). This CDR3 has 13 amino acids. The V gene's germline CDR1 is LNHDA and CDR2 SQIVND (reference sequence). V dropped 8 bases and J dropped 2 bases, with 13 bases sitting between them.

At least ten counts were recorded for this clonotype. The chain is built from TRBV10-3 and TRBJ2-7, with 8 bases that match TRBD2. From germline, CDR1 is ENHRY and CDR2 SYGVKD. The CDR3 has 13 amino acids. V lost 7 bases, J lost 7 bases, and 9 bases stayed unmatched. The CDR3 sequence: CAINPGGSYEQYF. CDR3 DNA: TGTGCCATCAACCCGGGAGGGTCTTATGAGCAGTACTTC.

There are a few counts of this clonotype. The genes are TRBV5-6 and TRBJ2-5; TRBD1 might be the D (6 bases). Germline CDR1 SGHDT, CDR2 YYEEEE. V lost 1 base, J lost 1 base, and 11 bases lay in between. This CDR3 region has 15 residues. The CDR3 region has the DNA TGTGCCAGCAGCTTGATCGGACAGAGCCAAGAGACCCAGTACTTC. It codes for CASSLIGQSQETQYF.

This chain connects TRBV7-2 to TRBJ1-1; the match to TRBD1 covers 7 bases. Germline V lookup: CDR1 SGHTA, CDR2 FQGNSA. The V segment lost 5 bases and the J segment 5 bases; nucleotides outside the gene matches: 14. The CDR3 is 16 amino acids. The CDR3 region is CASSTPRQGRWTEAFF. The CDR3 bases are TGTGCCAGCAGCACACCGAGACAGGGTAGGTGGACTGAAGCTTTCTTT. Full variable domain (outside the CDR3, taken from reference TRBV7-2 and TRBJ1-1): GAGVSQSPSNKVTEKGKDVELRCDPISGHTALYWYRQSLGQGLEFLIYFQGNSAPDKSGLPSDRFSAERTGGSVSTLTIQRTQQEDSAVYLCASSTPRQGRWTEAFFGQGTRLTVV.

This clonotype came up a few times. The chain links TRBV5-1 to TRBJ2-3, with 10 bases lining up with TRBD2. Germline CDR1 is SGHRS and CDR2 is YFSETQ. The V segment lost 4 bases and the J segment 2 bases; nucleotides outside the gene matches: 4. This CDR3 is built from 15 residues. The CDR3 nucleotides read TGCGCCAGCAGCCCCGGACTAGCGGACACAGATACGCAGTATTTT. Encoded protein: CASSPGLADTDTQYF. The variable domain in full, completed from reference TRBV5-1 and TRBJ2-3, reads KAGVTQTPRYLIKTRGQQVTLSCSPISGHRSVSWYQQTPGQGLQFLFEYFSETQRNKGNFPGRFSGRQFSNSRSEMNVSTLELGDSALYLCASSPGLADTDTQYFGPGTRLTVL.

The chain recombines TRBV7-9 with TRBJ1-5; D remains unclear. The CDR3 extends over 14 amino acids. Trimming stripped 4 bases from V and 10 bases from J, with 17 bases between. The germline CDR1 and CDR2 sequences are SEHNR and FQNEAQ (reference sequence). The CDR3 DNA reads as TGTGCCAGCAGCTCCGGAGGCGGCAACGAACCCCAGCATTTT. This gives the protein CASSSGGGNEPQHF.

This clonotype was observed at least ten times. This chain joins TRBV7-8 and TRBJ1-6; D may be TRBD1 (6 bases). The CDR3 contains 16 residues. The V end lost 0 bases, the J end lost 8 bases, and 14 bases lay between the germline ends. In germline, CDR1 is SGHVS, CDR2 FQNEAQ. As DNA, the CDR3 is TGTGCCAGCAGCTTAGCGGGCAGGGGAGGAGATTCACCCCTCCACTTT. Amino acids: CASSLAGRGGDSPLHF.

At least ten counts were recorded for this clonotype. V and J are TRBV11-3 and TRBJ2-2, with D possibly TRBD1 on 7 matching bases. Per the germline V gene, CDR1 is SGHNT and CDR2 is YENEEA. CDR3 length: 15 residues. V lost 5 bases and J lost 2, with 12 bases in between. The CDR3 nucleotides read TGTGCCAGCAGCGGGGGGACAGTTAACACCGGGGAGCTGTTTTTT. Its translation: CASSGGTVNTGELFF.

There are many counts of this clonotype. The rearrangement joins TRBV7-8 to TRBJ1-6; D gene unclear. The CDR3 extends over 15 amino acids. The germline V gene encodes CDR1 SGHVS and CDR2 FQNEAQ. V gave up 4 bases and J gave up 6 bases, with 13 bases separating them. Here the CDR3 DNA reads TGTGCCAGCAGCTCCCAGGTCTTACTTAATTCACCCCTCCACTTT. Amino acid sequence: CASSSQVLLNSPLHF.